A single T cell receptor (beta chain) is shown here with its context. No antigen is known for it. The sample holds no much larger clone one base away, and base qualities are not on file. This entry comes from a study of technical replicates of blood from a few donors (dated by TCRdb to the late 2010s). Library creation used the immunoSEQ multiplex PCR assay. The source is immuneACCESS, and TCRdb retained only in-frame sequences with V and J called. Part of the clones is not carried over; for the studies checked, unresolved V genes explain less than half of this, and the remainder is unexplained. The sample includes some 15,000 clones, with over 80% observed a single time. The top ten constitute 9.5% to 15% of the sample. Trimming costs V 0 bases and J 1 base, and their ends lie 10 bases apart. Reading from cysteine to phenylalanine, the CDR3 counts 15 amino acids. Only CDR3 DNA remains: 45 bases, in frame from the first base. The germline V gene gives CDR1 as SGHDT and CDR2 as YYEEEE.

The chain links TRBV5-6 with TRBJ1-1, with TRBD1 tentatively as D gene (5 bases match). The specimen was PBMCs. The sequence derives from a human donor in good health. Here the CDR3 is given as CASSLGARANTEAFF. The DNA reads TGTGCCAGCAGCTTGGGGGCCAGGGCGAACACTGAAGCTTTCTTT.